This T cell receptor beta chain is drawn from a study of shared clonotypes between healthy human individuals. The V and J ends lost 7 bases and 1 base, in that order; junction bases with no gene match: 2. Germline-derived CDR1 and CDR2 are SGHTA and FQGTGA. This CDR3 comprises 14 residues. Data came from immunoSEQ multiplex PCR; TCRdb stores just in-frame clones and leaves some out. The data contain some 530,000 clones, about 84% of them singletons. The specimen sequenced was PBMCs. This clonotype originated in a woman aged 40 to 50 in good health. Some clones in this sample may be carry-over from other donors' samples. J is TRBJ2-3 and V is TRBV7-3; TRBD1 matches at 10 bases. The CDR3 nucleotides read TGTGCCAGCAAAGGGACAGGGGGCACAGATACGCAGTATTTT. Translation gives CASKGTGGTDTQYF.